The rows below give T cell receptor beta chains drawn from one sample of a study of type 1 regulatory T cells. No antigen is known for these receptors. TCRdb itself ran the reads through MiXCR, one entry per CDR3 protein. The table lists tens of thousands of distinct CDR3 sequences, about 50% of them singletons. Sequencing was performed on cultured non-Tr1 T cells, either the whole culture or a sorted T cell fraction (not recorded which). The receptors were sampled from a human donor in good health. Both conserved end residues are part of each CDR3. The order of the fields is J gene, clone size, D gene, V gene, CDR3 protein, CDR3 DNA. D genes are given only for firm matches. Clone size appears in some rows only: once, few, many, or a class for an expanded clone.

TRBJ2-7	-	TRBD2	TRBV4-2	CASNQEVLAGGTYEQYF	TGTGCCAGCAACCAAGAGGTCCTAGCGGGGGGGACCTACGAGCAGTACTTC
TRBJ1-1	-	-	TRBV6-2/TRBV6-3	CASSYSGWGVTEAFF	TGTGCCAGCAGTTACTCGGGTTGGGGGGTCACTGAAGCTTTCTTT
TRBJ1-1	once	TRBD1	TRBV30	CAWSVGRGQFTEAFF	TGTGCCTGGAGTGTAGGAAGGGGGCAGTTCACTGAAGCTTTCTTT
TRBJ1-1	-	TRBD1	TRBV25-1	CASSDAGGGTEAFF	TGTGCCAGCAGTGACGCAGGGGGTGGGACTGAAGCTTTCTTT
TRBJ1-1	-	-	TRBV19	CASSLQGRNTEAFF	TGTGCCAGTAGTCTTCAGGGGCGCAACACTGAAGCTTTCTTT
TRBJ2-7	-	-	TRBV18	CASTLAGTSYEQYF	TGTGCCAGCACGCTGGCAGGGACCTCCTACGAGCAGTACTTC
TRBJ2-2	-	-	TRBV30	CAWSYAGELFF	TGTGCCTGGAGTTACGCCGGGGAGTTGTTTTTT
TRBJ1-2	few	TRBD1	TRBV11-2	CASSPGQHYGYTF	TGTGCCAGCAGCCCGGGACAGCACTATGGCTACACCTTC
TRBJ2-7	-	TRBD2	TRBV5-1	CASSTGLANYEQYF	TGCGCCAGCAGCACGGGACTAGCAAACTACGAGCAGTACTTC
TRBJ1-6	-	-	TRBV30	CAWGRPYNSPLHF	TGTGCCTGGGGACGCCCCTATAATTCACCCCTCCACTTT